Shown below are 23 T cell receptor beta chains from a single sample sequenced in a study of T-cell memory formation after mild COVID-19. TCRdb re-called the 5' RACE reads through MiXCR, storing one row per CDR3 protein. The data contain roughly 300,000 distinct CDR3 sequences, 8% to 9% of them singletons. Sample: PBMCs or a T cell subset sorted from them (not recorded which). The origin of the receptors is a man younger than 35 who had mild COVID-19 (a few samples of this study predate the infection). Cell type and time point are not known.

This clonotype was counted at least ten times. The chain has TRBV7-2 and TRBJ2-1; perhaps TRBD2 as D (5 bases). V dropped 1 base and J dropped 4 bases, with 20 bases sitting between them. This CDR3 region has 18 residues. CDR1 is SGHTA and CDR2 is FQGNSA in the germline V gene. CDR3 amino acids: CASSLDPIGSIRYNEQFF. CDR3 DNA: TGTGCCAGCAGCTTAGATCCGATAGGGAGCATCCGTTACAATGAGCAGTTCTTC.

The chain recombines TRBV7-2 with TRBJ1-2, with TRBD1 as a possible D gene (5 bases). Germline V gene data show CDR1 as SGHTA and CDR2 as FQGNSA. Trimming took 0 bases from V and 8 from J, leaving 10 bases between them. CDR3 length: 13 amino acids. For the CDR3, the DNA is TGTGCCAGCAGCTTAGCGCCGGGACTCGGCTACACCTTC. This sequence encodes CASSLAPGLGYTF.

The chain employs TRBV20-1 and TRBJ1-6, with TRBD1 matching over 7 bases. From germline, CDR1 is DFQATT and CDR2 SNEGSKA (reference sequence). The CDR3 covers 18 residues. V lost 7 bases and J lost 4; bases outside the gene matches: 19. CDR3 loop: CSGFGMDRPKGYNSPLHF. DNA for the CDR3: TGCAGTGGCTTCGGGATGGACAGGCCAAAGGGGTATAATTCACCCCTCCACTTT.

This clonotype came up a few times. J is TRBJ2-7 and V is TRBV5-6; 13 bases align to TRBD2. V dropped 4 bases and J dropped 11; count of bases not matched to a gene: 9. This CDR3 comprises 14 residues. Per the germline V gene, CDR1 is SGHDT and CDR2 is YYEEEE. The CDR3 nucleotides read TGTGCCAGCAGCACGCCGGGACTAGCGGGGACTAAGTACGTC. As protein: CASSTPGLAGTKYV.

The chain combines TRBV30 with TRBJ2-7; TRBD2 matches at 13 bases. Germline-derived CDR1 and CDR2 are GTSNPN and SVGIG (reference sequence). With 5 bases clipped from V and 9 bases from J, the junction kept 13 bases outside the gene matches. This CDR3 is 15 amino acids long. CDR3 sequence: CAWATPGLAGLGQYF. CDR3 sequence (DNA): TGTGCCTGGGCTACTCCGGGACTAGCGGGGTTGGGGCAGTACTTC.

The CDR3 sequence is CASSQKTPGQENNEQFF. The CDR3 DNA reads TGCGCCAGCAGCCAGAAGACTCCGGGACAGGAGAACAATGAGCAGTTCTTC. The rearrangement joins TRBV4-1 to TRBJ2-1, with 8 bases aligning to TRBD1. V lost 3 bases to trimming and J lost 5 bases; unmatched junction nucleotides: 12. This CDR3 has 17 amino acids. Germline CDR1 is MGHRA and CDR2 is YSYEKL.

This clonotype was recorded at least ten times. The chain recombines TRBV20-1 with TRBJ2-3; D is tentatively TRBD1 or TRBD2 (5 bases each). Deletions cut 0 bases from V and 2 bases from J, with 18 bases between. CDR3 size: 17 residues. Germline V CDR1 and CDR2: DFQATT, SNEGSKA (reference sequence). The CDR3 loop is CSARDRDAPTFTDTQYF. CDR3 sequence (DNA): TGCAGTGCTAGAGACCGGGACGCCCCAACCTTCACAGATACGCAGTATTTT.

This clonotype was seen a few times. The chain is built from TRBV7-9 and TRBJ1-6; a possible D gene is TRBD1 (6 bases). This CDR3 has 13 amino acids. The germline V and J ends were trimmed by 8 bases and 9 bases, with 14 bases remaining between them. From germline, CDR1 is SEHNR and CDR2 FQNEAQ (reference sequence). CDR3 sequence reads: CASGTQGASPLHF. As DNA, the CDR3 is TGTGCCAGCGGGACACAGGGTGCTTCACCCCTCCACTTT. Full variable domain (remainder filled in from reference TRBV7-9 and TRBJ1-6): DTGVSQNPRHKITKRGQNVTFRCDPISEHNRLYWYRQTLGQGPEFLTYFQNEAQLEKSRLLSDRFSAERPKGSFSTLEIQRTEQGDSAMYLCASGTQGASPLHFGNGTRLTVT.

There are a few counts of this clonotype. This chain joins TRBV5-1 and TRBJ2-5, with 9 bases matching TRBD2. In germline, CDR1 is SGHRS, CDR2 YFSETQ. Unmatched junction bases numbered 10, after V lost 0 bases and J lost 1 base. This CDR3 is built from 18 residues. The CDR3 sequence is CASSLAIPSGTPQETQYF. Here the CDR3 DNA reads TGCGCCAGCAGCTTGGCCATCCCTAGCGGGACCCCCCAAGAGACCCAGTACTTC. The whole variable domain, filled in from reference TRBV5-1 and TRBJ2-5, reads KAGVTQTPRYLIKTRGQQVTLSCSPISGHRSVSWYQQTPGQGLQFLFEYFSETQRNKGNFPGRFSGRQFSNSRSEMNVSTLELGDSALYLCASSLAIPSGTPQETQYFGPGTRLLVL.

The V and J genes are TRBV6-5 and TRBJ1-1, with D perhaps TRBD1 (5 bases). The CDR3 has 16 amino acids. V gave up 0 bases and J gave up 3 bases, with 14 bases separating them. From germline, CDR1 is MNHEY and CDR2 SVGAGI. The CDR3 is CASSYSKGATHTEAFF. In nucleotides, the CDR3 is TGTGCCAGCAGTTACTCGAAAGGGGCGACGCACACTGAAGCTTTCTTT.

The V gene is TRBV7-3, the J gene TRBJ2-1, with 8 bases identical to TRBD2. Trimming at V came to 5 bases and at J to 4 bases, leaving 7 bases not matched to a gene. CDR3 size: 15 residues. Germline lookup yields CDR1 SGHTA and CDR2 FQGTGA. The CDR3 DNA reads TGTGCCAGCAGCCGAGAAGCGGGGGCATACAATGAGCAGTTCTTC. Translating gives CASSREAGAYNEQFF.

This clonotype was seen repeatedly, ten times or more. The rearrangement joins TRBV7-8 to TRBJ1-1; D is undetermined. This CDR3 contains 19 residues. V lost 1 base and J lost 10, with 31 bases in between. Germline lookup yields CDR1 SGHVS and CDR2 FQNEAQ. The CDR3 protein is CASSLGLDDTAGRVSGAFF. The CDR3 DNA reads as TGTGCCAGCAGCTTAGGTCTGGACGATACCGCAGGTCGGGTCTCTGGAGCTTTCTTT.

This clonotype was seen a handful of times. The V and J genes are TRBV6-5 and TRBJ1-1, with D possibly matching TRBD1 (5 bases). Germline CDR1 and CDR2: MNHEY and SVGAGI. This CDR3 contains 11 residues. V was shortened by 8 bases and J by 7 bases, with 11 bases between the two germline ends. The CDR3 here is CASGWGVEAFF. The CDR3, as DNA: TGTGCCAGCGGTTGGGGGGTTGAAGCTTTCTTT.

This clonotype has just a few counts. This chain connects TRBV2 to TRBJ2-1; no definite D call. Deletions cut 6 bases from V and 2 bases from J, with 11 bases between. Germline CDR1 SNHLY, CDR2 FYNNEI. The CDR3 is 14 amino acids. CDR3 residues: CASSEYLPYNEQFF. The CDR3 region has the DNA TGTGCCAGCAGCGAGTATCTGCCCTACAATGAGCAGTTCTTC.

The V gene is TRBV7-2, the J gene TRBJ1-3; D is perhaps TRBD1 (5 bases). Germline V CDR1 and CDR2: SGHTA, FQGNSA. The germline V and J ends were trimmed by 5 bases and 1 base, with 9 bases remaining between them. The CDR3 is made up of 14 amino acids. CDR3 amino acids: CASSRGRSGNTIYF. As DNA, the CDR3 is TGTGCCAGCAGCCGGGGACGTTCTGGAAACACCATATATTTT.

The CDR3 sequence is CASSPRPLAGGPGEQFF. The CDR3 nucleotides read TGTGCCAGCAGCCCACGCCCGCTAGCGGGGGGCCCGGGGGAGCAGTTCTTC. V usage is TRBV11-2 and J usage is TRBJ2-1; the match to TRBD2 covers 11 bases. This CDR3 has 17 residues. The germline V gene encodes CDR1 SGHAT and CDR2 FQNNGV. The V segment lost 5 bases and the J segment 10 bases; nucleotides outside the gene matches: 16. The complete variable domain, with remaining parts taken from reference TRBV11-2 and TRBJ2-1, reads EAGVAQSPRYKIIEKRQSVAFWCNPISGHATLYWYQQILGQGPKLLIQFQNNGVVDDSQLPKDRFSAERLKGVDSTLKIQPAKLEDSAVYLCASSPRPLAGGPGEQFFGPGTRLTVL.

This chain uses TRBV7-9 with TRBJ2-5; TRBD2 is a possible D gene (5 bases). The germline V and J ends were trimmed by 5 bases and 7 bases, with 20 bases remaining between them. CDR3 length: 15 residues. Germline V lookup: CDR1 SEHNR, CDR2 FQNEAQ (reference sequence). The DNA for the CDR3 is TGTGCCAGCAGCAGCCCGGGATCTACGTTGGGGACCCAGTACTTC. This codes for CASSSPGSTLGTQYF.

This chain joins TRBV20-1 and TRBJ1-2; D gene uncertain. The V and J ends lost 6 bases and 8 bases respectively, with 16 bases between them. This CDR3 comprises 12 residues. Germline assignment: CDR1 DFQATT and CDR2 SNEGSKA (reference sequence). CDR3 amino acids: CSAEDSGKGYTF. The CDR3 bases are TGCAGTGCGGAGGACTCTGGAAAAGGCTACACCTTC.

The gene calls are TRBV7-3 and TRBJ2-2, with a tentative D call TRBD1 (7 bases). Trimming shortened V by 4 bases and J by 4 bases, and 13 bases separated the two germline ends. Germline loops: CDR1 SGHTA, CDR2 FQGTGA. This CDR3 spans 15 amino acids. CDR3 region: CASSSSQGGTGELFF. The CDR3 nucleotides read TGTGCCAGCAGCTCATCCCAGGGGGGCACCGGGGAGCTGTTTTTT.

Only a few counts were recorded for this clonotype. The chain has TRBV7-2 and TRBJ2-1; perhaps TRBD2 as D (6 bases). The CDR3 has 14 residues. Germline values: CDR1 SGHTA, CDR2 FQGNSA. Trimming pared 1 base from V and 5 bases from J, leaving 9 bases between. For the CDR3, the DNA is TGTGCCAGCAGCTTAGAATGGGGGGACAATGAGCAGTTCTTC. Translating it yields CASSLEWGDNEQFF. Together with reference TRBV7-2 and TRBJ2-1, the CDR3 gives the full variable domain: GAGVSQSPSNKVTEKGKDVELRCDPISGHTALYWYRQSLGQGLEFLIYFQGNSAPDKSGLPSDRFSAERTGGSVSTLTIQRTQQEDSAVYLCASSLEWGDNEQFFGPGTRLTVL.

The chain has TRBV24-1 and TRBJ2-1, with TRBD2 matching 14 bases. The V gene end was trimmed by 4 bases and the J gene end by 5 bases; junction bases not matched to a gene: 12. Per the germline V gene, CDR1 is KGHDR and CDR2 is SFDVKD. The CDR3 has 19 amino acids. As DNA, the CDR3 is TGTGCCACCAGTGAGAAATGGACCGGGACTAGCGGGAGCAACAATGAGCAGTTCTTC. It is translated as CATSEKWTGTSGSNNEQFF.

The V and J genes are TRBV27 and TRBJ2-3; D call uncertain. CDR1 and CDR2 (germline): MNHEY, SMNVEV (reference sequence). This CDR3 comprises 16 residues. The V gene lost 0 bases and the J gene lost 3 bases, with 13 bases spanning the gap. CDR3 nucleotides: TGTGCCAGCAGTTTATCGGGAATTCCAGATACAGATACGCAGTATTTT. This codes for CASSLSGIPDTDTQYF.

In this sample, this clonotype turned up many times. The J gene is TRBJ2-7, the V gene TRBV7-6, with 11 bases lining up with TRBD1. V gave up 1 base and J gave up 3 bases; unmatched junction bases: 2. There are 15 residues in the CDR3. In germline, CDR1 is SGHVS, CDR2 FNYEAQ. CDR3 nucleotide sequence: TGTGCCAGCAGCTTAGGGACAGGGGGCCTCTACGAGCAGTACTTC. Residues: CASSLGTGGLYEQYF.